These T cell receptor beta chains were read from a single sample in a study of radiotherapy plus CTLA-4 blockade in lung cancer. Repertoires were generated with immunoSEQ multiplex PCR, while TCRdb's copy carries only in-frame clones and drops some. This sample has some 100,000 clones; 78% occur once, and the top ten carry roughly 5.3%. The sample in question was peripheral blood, obtained from a patient treated with radiotherapy plus ipilimumab. These receptors were collected from a human donor with non-small cell lung cancer who had a partial response to radiotherapy plus ipilimumab. Both conserved end residues are part of each CDR3. A D gene is named only where the DNA matches it firmly. Only part of the rows carry a size: once, few, many, or a class if the clone is expanded.

j_call v_call d_call clone_size cdr3_nt cdr3_aa
TRBJ2-2 TRBV6-6 . . TGTGCCAGCAGTTACTCCTTCACCGGGGAGCTGTTTTTT CASSYSFTGELFF
TRBJ2-1 TRBV28 TRBD1 . TGTGCCAGCAGCCCTCACCCCGGGACAGGGTGGGGATACAATGAGCAGTTCTTC CASSPHPGTGWGYNEQFF
TRBJ2-3 TRBV15 TRBD2 . TGTGCCACCAGCAGAGATTGGGGAACTAGCGGCAAGAGCACAGATACGCAGTATTTT CATSRDWGTSGKSTDTQYF
TRBJ2-1 TRBV7-2 TRBD2 . TGTGCCAGCAGCTTAGCCGGCGGGGGAAAAGGGCGGAATGAGCAGTTCTTC CASSLAGGGKGRNEQFF
TRBJ1-1 TRBV23-1 . . TGCGCCAGCAGTCCCCTCCGGGGGGCTGAAGCTTTCTTT CASSPLRGAEAFF
TRBJ2-2 TRBV27 . once TGTGCCAGCAGTTTAGCTCAAAACACCGGGGAGCCGTTTTTT CASSLAQNTGEPFF
TRBJ2-1 TRBV19 TRBD1 . TGTGCCAGTAGTACCCCGACAGGGGGACGGGTTGAGCAGTTCTTC CASSTPTGGRVEQFF
TRBJ1-2 TRBV7-8 TRBD1 once TGTGCCAGCAGCGGACAGGGCCCTCGGGACACCTATGGCTACACCTTC CASSGQGPRDTYGYTF
TRBJ2-1 TRBV19 TRBD2 . TGTGCCAGTAGACAGACTAGCGGGAGGCCTACTTACAATGAGCAGTTCTTC CASRQTSGRPTYNEQFF
TRBJ2-5 TRBV5-1 TRBD2 . TGCGCCAGCAGCTTGGCCCTACTAGCGGGCAAAACCCAAGAGACCCAGTACTTC CASSLALLAGKTQETQYF
TRBJ2-3 TRBV23-1 . . TGCGCCAGCAGTCAATCGAACCGTCCCGAAGCGGCGGATACGCAGTATTTT CASSQSNRPEAADTQYF
TRBJ2-5 TRBV5-1 . . TGCGCCAGCAGCTTGGTGGGGGGAACAAAAGAGACCCAGTACTTC CASSLVGGTKETQYF
TRBJ1-1 TRBV6-5 . . TGTGCCAGCAGTTATCGCCGGACTACTGAAGCTTTCTTT CASSYRRTTEAFF